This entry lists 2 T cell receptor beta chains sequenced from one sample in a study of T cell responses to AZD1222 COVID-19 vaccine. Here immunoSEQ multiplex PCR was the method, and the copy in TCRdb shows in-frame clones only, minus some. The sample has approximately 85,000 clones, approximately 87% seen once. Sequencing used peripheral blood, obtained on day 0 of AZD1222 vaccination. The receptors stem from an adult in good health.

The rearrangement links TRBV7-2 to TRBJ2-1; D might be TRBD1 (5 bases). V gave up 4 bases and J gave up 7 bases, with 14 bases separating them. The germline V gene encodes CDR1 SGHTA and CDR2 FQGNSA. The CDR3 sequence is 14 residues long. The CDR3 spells CASSSPPGLNEQFF. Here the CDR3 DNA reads TGTGCCAGCAGCTCCCCCCCAGGGTTGAATGAGCAGTTCTTC. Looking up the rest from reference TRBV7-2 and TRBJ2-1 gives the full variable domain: GAGVSQSPSNKVTEKGKDVELRCDPISGHTALYWYRQSLGQGLEFLIYFQGNSAPDKSGLPSDRFSAERTGGSVSTLTIQRTQQEDSAVYLCASSSPPGLNEQFFGPGTRLTVL.

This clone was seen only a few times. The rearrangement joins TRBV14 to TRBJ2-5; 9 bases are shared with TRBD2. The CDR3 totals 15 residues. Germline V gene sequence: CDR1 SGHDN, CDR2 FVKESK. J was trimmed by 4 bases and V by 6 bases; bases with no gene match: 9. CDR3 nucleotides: TGTGCCAGCAGTCCCCTTGCGGGAGGGTCAGAGACCCAGTACTTC. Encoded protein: CASSPLAGGSETQYF.